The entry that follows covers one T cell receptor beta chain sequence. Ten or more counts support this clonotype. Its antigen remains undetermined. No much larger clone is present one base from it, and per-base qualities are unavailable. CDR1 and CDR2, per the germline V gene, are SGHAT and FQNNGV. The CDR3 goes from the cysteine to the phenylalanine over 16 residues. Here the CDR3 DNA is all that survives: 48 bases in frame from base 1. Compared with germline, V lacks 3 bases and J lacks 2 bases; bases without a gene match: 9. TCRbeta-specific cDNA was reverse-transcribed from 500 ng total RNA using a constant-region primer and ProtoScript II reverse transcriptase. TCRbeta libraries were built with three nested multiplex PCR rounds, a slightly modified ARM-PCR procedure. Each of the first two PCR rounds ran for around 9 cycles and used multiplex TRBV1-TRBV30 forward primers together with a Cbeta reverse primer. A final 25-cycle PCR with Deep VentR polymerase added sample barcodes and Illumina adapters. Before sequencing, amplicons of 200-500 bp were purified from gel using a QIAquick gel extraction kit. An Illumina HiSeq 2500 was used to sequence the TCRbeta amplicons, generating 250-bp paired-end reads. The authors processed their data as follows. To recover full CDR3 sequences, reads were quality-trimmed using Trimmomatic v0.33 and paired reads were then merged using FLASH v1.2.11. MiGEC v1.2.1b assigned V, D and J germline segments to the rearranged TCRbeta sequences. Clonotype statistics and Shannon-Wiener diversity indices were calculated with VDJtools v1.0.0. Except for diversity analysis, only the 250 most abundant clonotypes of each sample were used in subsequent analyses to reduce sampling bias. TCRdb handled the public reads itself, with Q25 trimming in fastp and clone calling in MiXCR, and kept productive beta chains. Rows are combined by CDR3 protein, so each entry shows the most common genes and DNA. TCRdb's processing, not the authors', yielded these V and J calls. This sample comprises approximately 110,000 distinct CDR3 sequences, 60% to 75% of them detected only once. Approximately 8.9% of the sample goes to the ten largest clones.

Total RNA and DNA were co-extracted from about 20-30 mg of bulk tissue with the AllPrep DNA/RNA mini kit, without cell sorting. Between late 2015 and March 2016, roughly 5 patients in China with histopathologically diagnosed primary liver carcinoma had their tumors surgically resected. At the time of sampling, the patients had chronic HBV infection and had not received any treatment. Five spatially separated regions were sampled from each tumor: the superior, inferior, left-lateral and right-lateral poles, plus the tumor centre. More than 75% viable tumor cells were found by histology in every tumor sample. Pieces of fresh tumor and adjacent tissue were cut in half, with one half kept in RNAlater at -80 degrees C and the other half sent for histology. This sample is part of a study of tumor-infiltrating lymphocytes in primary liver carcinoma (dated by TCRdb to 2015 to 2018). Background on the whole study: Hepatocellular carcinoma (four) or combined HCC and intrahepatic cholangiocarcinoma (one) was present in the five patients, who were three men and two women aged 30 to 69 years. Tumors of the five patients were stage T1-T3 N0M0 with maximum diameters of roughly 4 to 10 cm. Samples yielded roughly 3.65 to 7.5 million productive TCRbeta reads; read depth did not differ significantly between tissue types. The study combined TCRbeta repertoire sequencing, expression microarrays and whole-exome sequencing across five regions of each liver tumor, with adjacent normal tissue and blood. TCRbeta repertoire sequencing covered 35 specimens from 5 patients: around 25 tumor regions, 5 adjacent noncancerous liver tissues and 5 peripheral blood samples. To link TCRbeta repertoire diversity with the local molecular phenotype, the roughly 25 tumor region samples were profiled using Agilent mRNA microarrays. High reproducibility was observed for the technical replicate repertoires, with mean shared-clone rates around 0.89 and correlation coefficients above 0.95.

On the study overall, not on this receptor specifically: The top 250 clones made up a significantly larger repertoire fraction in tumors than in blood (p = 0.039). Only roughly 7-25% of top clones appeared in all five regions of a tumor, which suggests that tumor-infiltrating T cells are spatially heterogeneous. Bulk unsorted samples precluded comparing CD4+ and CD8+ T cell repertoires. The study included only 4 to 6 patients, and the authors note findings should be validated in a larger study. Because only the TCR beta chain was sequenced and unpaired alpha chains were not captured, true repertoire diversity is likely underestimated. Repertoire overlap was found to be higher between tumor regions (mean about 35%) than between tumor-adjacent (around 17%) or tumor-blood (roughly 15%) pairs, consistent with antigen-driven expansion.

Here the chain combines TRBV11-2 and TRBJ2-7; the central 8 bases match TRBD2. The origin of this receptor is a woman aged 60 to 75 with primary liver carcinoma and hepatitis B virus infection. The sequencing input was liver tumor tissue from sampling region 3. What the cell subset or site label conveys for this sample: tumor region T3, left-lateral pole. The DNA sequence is TGTGCCAGCAGCTTGTCGGGTCCGGGAGGGCCCTACGAGCAGTACTTC. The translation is CASSLSGPGGPYEQYF. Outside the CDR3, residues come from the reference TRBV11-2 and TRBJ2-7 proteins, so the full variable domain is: EAGVAQSPRYKIIEKRQSVAFWCNPISGHATLYWYQQILGQGPKLLIQFQNNGVVDDSQLPKDRFSAERLKGVDSTLKIQPAKLEDSAVYLCASSLSGPGGPYEQYFGPGTRLTVT.